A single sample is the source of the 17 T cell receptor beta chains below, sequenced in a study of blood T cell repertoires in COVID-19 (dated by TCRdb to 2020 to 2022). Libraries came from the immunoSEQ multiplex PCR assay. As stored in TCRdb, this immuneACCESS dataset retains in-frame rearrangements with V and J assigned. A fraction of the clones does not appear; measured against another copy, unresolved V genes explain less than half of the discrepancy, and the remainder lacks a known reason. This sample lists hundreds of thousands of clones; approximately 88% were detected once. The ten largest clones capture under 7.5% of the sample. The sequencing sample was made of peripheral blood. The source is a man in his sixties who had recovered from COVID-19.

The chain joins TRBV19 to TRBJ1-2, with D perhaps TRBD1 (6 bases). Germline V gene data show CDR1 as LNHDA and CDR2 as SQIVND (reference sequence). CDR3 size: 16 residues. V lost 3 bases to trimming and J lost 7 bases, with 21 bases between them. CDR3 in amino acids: CASSITVGAPVTGYTF. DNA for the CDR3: TGTGCCAGTAGTATTACGGTGGGGGCGCCGGTGACTGGCTACACCTTC.

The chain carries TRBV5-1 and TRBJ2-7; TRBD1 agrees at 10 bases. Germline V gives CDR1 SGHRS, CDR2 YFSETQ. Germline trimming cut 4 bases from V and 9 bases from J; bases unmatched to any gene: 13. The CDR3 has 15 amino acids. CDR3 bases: TGCGCCAGCAGCCCCCGGGACAGGGGCTCAATAGTGCAGTACTTC. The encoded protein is CASSPRDRGSIVQYF.

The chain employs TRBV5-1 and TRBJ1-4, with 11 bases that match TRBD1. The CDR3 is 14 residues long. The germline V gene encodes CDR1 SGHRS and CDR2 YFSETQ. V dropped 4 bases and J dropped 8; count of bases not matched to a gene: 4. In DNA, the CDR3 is TGCGCCAGCAGCACCGGGACAGGGGGGGAAAAACTGTTTTTT. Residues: CASSTGTGGEKLFF.

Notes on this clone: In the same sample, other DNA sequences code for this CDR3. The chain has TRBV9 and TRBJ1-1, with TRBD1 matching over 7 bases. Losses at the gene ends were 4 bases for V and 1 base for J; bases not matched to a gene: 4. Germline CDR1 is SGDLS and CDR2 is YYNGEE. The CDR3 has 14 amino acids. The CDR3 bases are TGTGCCAGCAGCCCTACAGGGGAGAACACTGAAGCTTTCTTT. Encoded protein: CASSPTGENTEAFF.

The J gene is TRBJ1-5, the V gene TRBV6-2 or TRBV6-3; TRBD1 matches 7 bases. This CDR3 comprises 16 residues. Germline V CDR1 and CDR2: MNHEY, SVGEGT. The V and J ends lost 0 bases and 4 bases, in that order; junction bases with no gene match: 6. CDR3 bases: TGTGCCAGCAGTTACTCGGGCAGGGGGAATAATCAGCCCCAGCATTTT. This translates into CASSYSGRGNNQPQHF.

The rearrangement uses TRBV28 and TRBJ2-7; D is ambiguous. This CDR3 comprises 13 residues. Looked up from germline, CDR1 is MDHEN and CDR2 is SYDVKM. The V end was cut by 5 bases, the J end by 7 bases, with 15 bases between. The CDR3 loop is CASSTSPWREQYF. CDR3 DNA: TGTGCCAGCAGTACCTCCCCATGGAGAGAGCAGTACTTC.

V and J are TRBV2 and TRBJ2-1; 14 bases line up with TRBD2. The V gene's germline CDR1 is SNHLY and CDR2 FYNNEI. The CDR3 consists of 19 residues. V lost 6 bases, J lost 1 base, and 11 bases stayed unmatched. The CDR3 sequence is CASSSPGTSGGYSYNEQFF. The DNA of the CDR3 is TGTGCCAGCAGCAGTCCCGGGACTAGCGGGGGCTATTCCTACAATGAGCAGTTCTTC.

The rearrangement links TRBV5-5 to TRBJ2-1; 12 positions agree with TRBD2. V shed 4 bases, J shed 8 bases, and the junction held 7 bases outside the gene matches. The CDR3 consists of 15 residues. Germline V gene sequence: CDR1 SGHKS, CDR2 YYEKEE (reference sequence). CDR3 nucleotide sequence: TGTGCCAGCAGCCCTGGACTAGCGGGGAGGTATGAGCAGTTCTTC. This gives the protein CASSPGLAGRYEQFF.

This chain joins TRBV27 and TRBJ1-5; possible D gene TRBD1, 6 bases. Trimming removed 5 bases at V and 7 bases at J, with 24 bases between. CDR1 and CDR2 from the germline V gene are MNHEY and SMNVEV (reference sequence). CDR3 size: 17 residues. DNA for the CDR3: TGTGCCAGCAGTCCTTTTCCCTCCACAGGGAGCTTACAGCCCCAGCATTTT. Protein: CASSPFPSTGSLQPQHF.

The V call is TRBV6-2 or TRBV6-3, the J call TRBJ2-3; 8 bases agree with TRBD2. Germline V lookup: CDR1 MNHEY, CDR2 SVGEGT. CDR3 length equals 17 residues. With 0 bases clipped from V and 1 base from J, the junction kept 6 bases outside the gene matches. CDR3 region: CASSYSAAGGRTDTQYF. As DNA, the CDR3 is TGTGCCAGCAGTTACTCAGCGGCGGGAGGCCGCACAGATACGCAGTATTTT.

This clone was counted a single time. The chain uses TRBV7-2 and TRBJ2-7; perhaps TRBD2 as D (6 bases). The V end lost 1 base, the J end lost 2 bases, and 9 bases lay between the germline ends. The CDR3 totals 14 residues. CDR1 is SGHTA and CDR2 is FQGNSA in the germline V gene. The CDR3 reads CASSLGTITYEQYF. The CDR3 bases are TGTGCCAGCAGCTTAGGGACTATTACCTACGAGCAGTACTTC.

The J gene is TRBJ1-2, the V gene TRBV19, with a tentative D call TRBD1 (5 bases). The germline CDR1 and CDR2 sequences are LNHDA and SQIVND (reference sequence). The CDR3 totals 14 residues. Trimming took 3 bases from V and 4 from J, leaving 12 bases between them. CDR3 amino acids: CASSMGGFIYGYTF. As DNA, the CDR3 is TGTGCCAGTAGTATGGGGGGGTTTATCTATGGCTACACCTTC.

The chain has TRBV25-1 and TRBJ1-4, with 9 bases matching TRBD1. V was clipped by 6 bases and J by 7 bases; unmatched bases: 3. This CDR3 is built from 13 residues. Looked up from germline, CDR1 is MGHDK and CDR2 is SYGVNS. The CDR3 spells CASRGTGSEKLFF. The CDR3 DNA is TGTGCCAGCAGGGGGACAGGGAGTGAAAAACTGTTTTTT.

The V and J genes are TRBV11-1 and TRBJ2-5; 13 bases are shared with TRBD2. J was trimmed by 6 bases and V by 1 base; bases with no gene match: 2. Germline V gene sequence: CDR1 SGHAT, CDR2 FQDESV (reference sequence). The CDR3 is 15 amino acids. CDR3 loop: CASSLGLAGGQTQYF. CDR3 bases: TGTGCCAGCAGCTTAGGACTAGCGGGGGGTCAGACCCAGTACTTC.

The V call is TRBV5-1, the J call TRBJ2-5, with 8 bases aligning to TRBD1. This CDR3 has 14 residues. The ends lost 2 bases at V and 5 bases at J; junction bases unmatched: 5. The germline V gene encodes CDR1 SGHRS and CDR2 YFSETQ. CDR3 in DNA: TGCGCCAGCAGCTTCGGACAGGGCGGGGAGACCCAGTACTTC. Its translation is CASSFGQGGETQYF.

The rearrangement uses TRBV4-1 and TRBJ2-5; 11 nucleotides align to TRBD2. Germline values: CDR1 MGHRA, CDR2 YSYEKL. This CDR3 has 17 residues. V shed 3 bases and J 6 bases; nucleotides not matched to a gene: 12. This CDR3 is CASSHQGSGGAGQTQYF. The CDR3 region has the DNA TGCGCCAGCAGCCATCAAGGTAGCGGGGGGGCCGGGCAGACCCAGTACTTC.

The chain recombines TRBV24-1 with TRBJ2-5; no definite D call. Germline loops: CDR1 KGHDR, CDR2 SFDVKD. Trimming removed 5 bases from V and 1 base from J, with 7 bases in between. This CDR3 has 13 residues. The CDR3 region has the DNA TGTGCCACCAGTGTACCGGGCCAAGAGACCCAGTACTTC. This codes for CATSVPGQETQYF.